The sequence of this T cell receptor beta chain was determined in a study of blood T cell repertoires in COVID-19 (dated by TCRdb to 2018 to 2020). Describing the broader study: Samples covering the acute and convalescent phases of COVID-19 were provided by collaborators in the United States, Italy and Spain. The prospective study material was composed of cDNA or gDNA derived from T cells, B-cell-depleted T cells, or PBMCs. Deeply sampled blood TCRbeta repertoires from subjects exposed to, actively infected with, or recovered from COVID-19 were included in the dataset. The repertoires were made available in a free public database intended to serve as a resource for research on the immune response to SARS-CoV-2. Samples came from the ongoing ImmuneRACE study (first 160 participants) plus 1,254 subjects from 6 global collaborators. A de-identified subject ID, COVID-19 status, age in years and sex were almost always included in the sample metadata. Where HLA class I and class II types were available, the types were taken from metadata supplied by the sample provider, not from assay-based typing. The research as a whole found: The amount of clinical and demographic metadata varied by source and participant and was provided uncurated.

A word on this clone: Its antigen target is currently unknown. No much larger clonotype is one base removed from it; base qualities were not supplied.

Whole blood was collected in K2EDTA tubes by collaborating institutions according to the institutions' own protocols. For TCRbeta analysis, collaborator samples were shipped as frozen whole blood, as isolated PBMCs, or as DNA extracted from either sample type. TCRbeta CDR3 regions were amplified from genomic DNA by means of the immunoSEQ Assay, a bias-controlled multiplex PCR. In the original analysis: The number of nucleated cells in each sample was estimated by amplification of reference gene primers within the assay. To quantify the absolute abundance of each unique TCRbeta CDR3 rearrangement, sequence reads were collapsed and filtered. For each sample, productive Simpson clonality was calculated as the square root of Simpson's diversity index across productive rearrangements. Drawn from immuneACCESS, this table holds only the in-frame rearrangements with V and J called that TCRdb kept. Clones are partly lost; checked studies trace under half to an unresolved V gene and leave the rest unexplained. Clonal size and the V and J genes are those of that table, whereas D and trimming came from the DNA. For this sample the table gives over 80,000 clones, of which roughly nine tenths were detected only once. Together, the top ten hold around 8.6% of the sample.

V lost 1 base and J lost 4 bases; the stretch between them is 8 bases long. The germline V gene gives CDR1 as SQVTM and CDR2 as ANQGSEA. There are 13 amino acids in the CDR3, from cysteine to phenylalanine inclusive. Kept here is only the CDR3 DNA, which spans 39 bases and is read in frame from base 1. Sequencing used peripheral blood. The rearranged segments are TRBV29-1 and TRBJ1-5, with the D gene too uncertain to name. This clonotype originated in a man over 45 with acute or convalescent COVID-19. The DNA sequence reads TGCAGCGTTGAAGTCGAGGATAATCAGCCCCAGCATTTT. Its protein reads: CSVEVEDNQPQHF.